These 3 T cell receptor beta chains were sequenced from one sample in a study of T cell repertoires in cytomegalovirus infection (dated by TCRdb to the late 2010s). No antigen has been assigned to these receptors. Sequenced using an Illumina HiSeq 1500. Using fastp trimming at Q25 and MiXCR clonotype assembly, TCRdb reanalyzed the public sequencing data and kept in-frame beta chains. Rows matching on CDR3 protein sequence are summarized as one entry with the most common DNA and genes. This sample comprises about 130,000 distinct CDR3 sequences, 24% of them detected only once. The ten largest clonotypes hold 34% of the sample. Sequenced: PBMCs, sequenced either directly or after in vitro stimulation (not recorded which). Receptor source: a human donor in good health (CMV status not recorded). Some clones in this sample may be carry-over from other donors' samples.

This chain joins TRBV7-2 and TRBJ1-3, with no clear D. Germline CDR1 SGHTA, CDR2 FQGNSA. This CDR3 is built from 13 residues. V was clipped by 1 base and J by 4 bases, with 5 bases between them. Written as DNA, the CDR3 is TGTGCCAGCAGCTTAGTGGCGGGAAACACCATATATTTT. Protein product: CASSLVAGNTIYF.

As DNA, the CDR3 is TGCGCCAGCAGCCAAGCTCCGGGAGGGCCTGACATTCAGTACTTC. Its protein product is CASSQAPGGPDIQYF. The J gene is TRBJ2-4, the V gene TRBV4-1; 8 positions match TRBD2. V trimming: 1 base; J trimming: 8 bases; junction bases outside the gene matches: 7. Looked up from germline, CDR1 is MGHRA and CDR2 is YSYEKL. CDR3 size: 15 residues.

This clonotype has a count of ten or more. The CDR3 loop reads CASSQETYNEQFF. The CDR3 nucleotides are TGCGCCAGCAGCCAGGAGACCTACAATGAGCAGTTCTTC. The V and J genes are TRBV4-1 and TRBJ2-1; D is undetermined. V gave up 3 bases and J gave up 2 bases, with 5 bases separating them. Germline assignment: CDR1 MGHRA and CDR2 YSYEKL. CDR3 length: 13 residues.